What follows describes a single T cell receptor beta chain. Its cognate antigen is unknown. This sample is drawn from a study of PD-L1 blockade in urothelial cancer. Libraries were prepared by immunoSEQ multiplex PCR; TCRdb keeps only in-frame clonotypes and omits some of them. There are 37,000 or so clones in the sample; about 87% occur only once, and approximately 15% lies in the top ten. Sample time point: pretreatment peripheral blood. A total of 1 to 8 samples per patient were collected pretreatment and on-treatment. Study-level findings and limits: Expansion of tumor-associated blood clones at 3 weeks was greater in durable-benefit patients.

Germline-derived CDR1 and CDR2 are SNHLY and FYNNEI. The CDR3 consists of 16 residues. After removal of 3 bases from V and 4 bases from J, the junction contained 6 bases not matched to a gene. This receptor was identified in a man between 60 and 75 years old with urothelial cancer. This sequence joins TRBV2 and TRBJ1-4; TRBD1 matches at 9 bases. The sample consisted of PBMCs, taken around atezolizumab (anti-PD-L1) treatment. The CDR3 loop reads CASSDLKGQGNEKLFF. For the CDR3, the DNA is TGTGCCAGCAGTGATTTGAAGGGACAGGGTAATGAAAAACTGTTTTTT.